This T cell receptor beta chain was documented in a study of Ad26.COV2.S vaccination and SARS-CoV-2 variants. The treatment denotes: around 19 received Ad26.COV2.S at low or high dose, single or two shots; roughly 5 received placebo; per-sample allocation not given. Repertoires come from day 63 after the first vaccine or placebo injection. Sequencing was performed with immunoSEQ multiplex PCR; in TCRdb, only in-frame clones are kept and a portion is missing. The sample has about 420,000 clones, roughly 90% seen once. Germline-derived CDR1 and CDR2 are SGHRS and YFSETQ. V shed 4 bases and J shed 5 bases, with 13 bases lying between them. CDR3 length: 15 amino acids. This clone occurred once.

The V and J genes are TRBV5-1 and TRBJ1-6, with D hard to call. The receptor's source is a person aged 18-60 years who received the Ad26.COV2.S COVID-19 vaccine or a placebo. Sequenced material: peripheral blood, taken in a trial of Ad26.COV2.S vaccine versus placebo. Here the CDR3 DNA reads TGCGCCAGCAGCCGCCGTCTGGAAGATAATTCACCCCTCCACTTT. Translating it yields CASSRRLEDNSPLHF.